Shown below are 10 T cell receptor beta chains from a single sample sequenced in a study of monozygotic twins with inflammatory bowel disease. TCRdb reprocessed the 5' RACE reads, keeping one entry per CDR3 protein, no DNA. The sample includes 140,000 to 150,000 distinct CDR3 sequences. The sequencing sample was made of blood. The source of these receptors is a human donor with ulcerative colitis or Crohn's disease, or a healthy co-twin of an affected twin (not recorded which).

The V call is TRBV5-1, the J call TRBJ2-7; TCRdb designates TRBD1, a call that cannot be tested without DNA. The CDR3 totals 15 residues. Germline lookup yields CDR1 SGHRS and CDR2 YFSETQ. CDR3 residues: CASSLEDRAGYEQYF. Looking up the rest from reference TRBV5-1 and TRBJ2-7 gives the full variable domain: KAGVTQTPRYLIKTRGQQVTLSCSPISGHRSVSWYQQTPGQGLQFLFEYFSETQRNKGNFPGRFSGRQFSNSRSEMNVSTLELGDSALYLCASSLEDRAGYEQYFGPGTRLTVT.

The V call is TRBV12-3 or TRBV12-4, the J call TRBJ2-5; without DNA, the TCRdb call of TRBD1 cannot be checked. The CDR3 consists of 12 residues. The CDR3 region is CASSAWGETQYF.

The chain uses TRBV7-2 and TRBJ2-1; TCRdb returns TRBD2, unconfirmable since there is no DNA. The CDR3 is 13 residues long. CDR1 is SGHTA and CDR2 is FQGNSA in the germline V gene. The CDR3 spells CASSSRWENEQFF.

The CDR3: CSGGWTSGSNEQFF. The chain is built from TRBV29-1 and TRBJ2-1; the D gene TCRdb calls, TRBD2, cannot be checked with no DNA. The germline CDR1 and CDR2 sequences are SQVTM and ANQGSEA. CDR3 size: 14 residues.

The rearrangement joins TRBV7-9 to TRBJ2-3; TCRdb reports TRBD1, a call that lacks DNA to check it against. Germline CDR1 SEHNR, CDR2 FQNEAQ (reference sequence). The CDR3 spans 16 residues. CDR3 residues: CASSPQDRASTDTQYF.

CDR3: CASSQDRANTEAFF. The chain employs TRBV3-1 and TRBJ1-1. Looked up from germline, CDR1 is LGHDT and CDR2 is YNNKEL (reference sequence). The CDR3 loop spans 14 amino acids.

The chain recombines TRBV7-9 with TRBJ2-7. The length of the CDR3 is 13 residues. Germline V gene lookup returns CDR1 SEHNR and CDR2 FQNEAQ (reference sequence). Here the CDR3 reads CASFGDSSYEQYF.

This chain uses TRBV5-1 with TRBJ1-1; with no DNA, the TCRdb D assignment of TRBD1 cannot be verified. Germline-derived CDR1 and CDR2 are SGHRS and YFSETQ. The CDR3 has 14 residues. This CDR3 is CASSWGQGDTEAFF.

The chain recombines TRBV27 with TRBJ2-1; TCRdb outputs TRBD2, but without DNA this stays unchecked. Germline CDR1 and CDR2: MNHEY and SMNVEV (reference sequence). The CDR3 consists of 16 residues. The CDR3: CASSLGRTSGINEQFF.

The chain combines TRBV6-1 with TRBJ2-2; the TCRdb call, TRBD2, lacks DNA for checking. This CDR3 comprises 16 residues. Germline CDR1 and CDR2: MNHNS and SASEGT. CDR3 loop: CASITLAGNGNGELFF.